A selection of T cell receptor beta chains follows, all from one sample in a study of CD8 T cells in Susac syndrome. TCRdb processed the immunoSEQ multiplex PCR reads anew with MiXCR; each CDR3 protein has one entry. The table records about 140,000 distinct CDR3 sequences, roughly 94% of them present only once. Specimen: CD4+ T cells from PBMCs. The receptor set was obtained from a human donor with Susac syndrome. The CDR3 runs from the conserved cysteine through the conserved F or W.

len | v_gene | CDR3aa
16 | TRBV30 | CAWAKRVTVTGTEAFF
14 | TRBV29-1 | CSVATRTASYGYTF
15 | TRBV28 | CASSLGGRGPYEQYF
16 | TRBV30 | CAWSAPGAWGTKLQHF
15 | TRBV7-2 | CASSLTGGYQETQYF
15 | TRBV12-3/TRBV12-4 | CASSWNPTGGETQYF
17 | TRBV19 | CASSIAPGRFNTGELFF
12 | TRBV27 | CASSLPPAEQFF
13 | TRBV7-9 | CASSSVVLYEQYF
13 | TRBV6-6 | CASSPTENTEAFF
18 | TRBV24-1 | CATSDPRSSSGSYNEQFF
13 | TRBV13 | CASLSRGSTEAFF
14 | TRBV9 | CASSAQTSVEEQYF
13 | TRBV29-1 | CSVMLTGTETQYF
16 | TRBV6-2/TRBV6-3 | CASRPRRGSSYNEQFF
13 | TRBV29-1 | CSAAGLADGELFF
14 | TRBV28 | CASYSGQGDTEAFF
13 | TRBV30 | CAWIHGNKDEQYF
15 | TRBV11-2 | CASSQGGGRTGELFF
13 | TRBV29-1 | CSVVRGGINEQFF
13 | TRBV6-6 | CASAGQENTEAFF
14 | TRBV28 | CASSLRVSNQPQHF
15 | TRBV7-8 | CASSLAGSRTGELFF
16 | TRBV5-1 | CASSLVMGMAQETQYF
15 | TRBV28 | CASSLWGIGNQPQHF
14 | TRBV29-1 | CSVAGGSTNQPQHF
12 | TRBV29-1 | CSVRTRQETQYF
13 | TRBV30 | CAWTRQGAGVLTF
15 | TRBV14 | CASSPRTYRDNEQFF
16 | TRBV4-3 | CASSEAPGQGDTEAFF
16 | TRBV30 | CAAHGGVNADTGELFF
15 | TRBV5-1 | CASSPGTGYNSPLHF
15 | TRBV7-2 | CASSSRMKHPETQYF
14 | TRBV30 | CAWSGLKSNQPQHF
13 | TRBV4-1 | CASSSRVLDEQYF
17 | TRBV7-2 | CASSVDRGPITPYGYTF
12 | TRBV30 | CAWSVRGNEQFF
15 | TRBV28 | CASSSHLEGWREQYF
14 | TRBV20-1 | CSARTTSGQETQYF